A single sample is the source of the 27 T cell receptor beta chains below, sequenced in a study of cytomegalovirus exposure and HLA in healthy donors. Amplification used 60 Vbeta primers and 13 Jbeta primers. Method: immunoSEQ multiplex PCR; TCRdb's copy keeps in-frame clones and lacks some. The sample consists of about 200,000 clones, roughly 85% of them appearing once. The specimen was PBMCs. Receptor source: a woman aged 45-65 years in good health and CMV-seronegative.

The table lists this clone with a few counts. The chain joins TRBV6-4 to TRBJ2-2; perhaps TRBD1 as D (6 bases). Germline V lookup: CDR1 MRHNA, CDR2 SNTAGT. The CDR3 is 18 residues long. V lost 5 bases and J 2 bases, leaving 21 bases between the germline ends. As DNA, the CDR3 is TGTGCCAGCAGTATCCCCCCAACCGGGGACACAAACACCGGGGAGCTGTTTTTT. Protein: CASSIPPTGDTNTGELFF.

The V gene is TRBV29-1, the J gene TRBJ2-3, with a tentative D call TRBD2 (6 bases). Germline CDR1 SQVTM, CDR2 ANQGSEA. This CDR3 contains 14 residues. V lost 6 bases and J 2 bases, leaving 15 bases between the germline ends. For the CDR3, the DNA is TGCAGCGTCACCGGGGGAGCGTTCACAGATACGCAGTATTTT. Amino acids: CSVTGGAFTDTQYF.

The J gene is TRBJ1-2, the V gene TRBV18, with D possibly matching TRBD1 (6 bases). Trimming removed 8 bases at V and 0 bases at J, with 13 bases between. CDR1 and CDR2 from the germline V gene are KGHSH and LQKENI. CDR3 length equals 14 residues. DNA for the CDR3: TGTGCCAGCGCCCTACAGGGTTCTAACTATGGCTACACCTTC. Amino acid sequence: CASALQGSNYGYTF.

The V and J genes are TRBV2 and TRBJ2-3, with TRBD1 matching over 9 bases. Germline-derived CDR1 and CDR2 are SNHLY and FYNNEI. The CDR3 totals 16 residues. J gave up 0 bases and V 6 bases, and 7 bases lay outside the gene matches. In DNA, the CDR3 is TGTGCCAGCAGGGACCGCGGACAGGGGAGCACAGATACGCAGTATTTT. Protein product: CASRDRGQGSTDTQYF.

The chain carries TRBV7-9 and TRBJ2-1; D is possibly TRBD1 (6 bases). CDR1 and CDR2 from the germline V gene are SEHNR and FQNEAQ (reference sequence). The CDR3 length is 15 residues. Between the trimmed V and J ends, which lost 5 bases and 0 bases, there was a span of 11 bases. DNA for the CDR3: TGTGCCAGCAGCCCCGGGACAATCTCCTACAATGAGCAGTTCTTC. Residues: CASSPGTISYNEQFF.

The CDR3 is CASSRDRLYEQYF. The CDR3 nucleotides are TGTGCCAGCAGCCGGGACAGACTTTACGAGCAGTACTTC. The chain carries TRBV28 and TRBJ2-7, with 7 bases fitting TRBD1. This CDR3 has 13 amino acids. The trim removed 6 bases at V and 4 bases at J, leaving 6 bases unmatched. CDR1 and CDR2 (germline): MDHEN, SYDVKM.

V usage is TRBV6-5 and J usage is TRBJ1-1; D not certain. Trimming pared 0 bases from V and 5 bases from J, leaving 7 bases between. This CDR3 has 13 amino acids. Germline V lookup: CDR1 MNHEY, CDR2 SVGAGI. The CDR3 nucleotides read TGTGCCAGCAGTTACTCAACGGGAACTGAAGCTTTCTTT. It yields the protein CASSYSTGTEAFF.

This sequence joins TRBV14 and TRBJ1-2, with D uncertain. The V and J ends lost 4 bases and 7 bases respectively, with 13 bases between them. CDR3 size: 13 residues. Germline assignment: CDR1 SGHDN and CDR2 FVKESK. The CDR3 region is CASSPRVSSGYTF. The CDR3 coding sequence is TGTGCCAGCAGCCCGCGGGTCTCTAGTGGCTACACCTTC.

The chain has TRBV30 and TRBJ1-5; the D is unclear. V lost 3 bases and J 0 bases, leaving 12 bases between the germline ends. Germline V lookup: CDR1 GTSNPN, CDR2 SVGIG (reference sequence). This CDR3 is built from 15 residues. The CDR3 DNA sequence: TGTGCCTGGAGCCAAACGGGATTTAGCAATCAGCCCCAGCATTTT. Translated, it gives CAWSQTGFSNQPQHF. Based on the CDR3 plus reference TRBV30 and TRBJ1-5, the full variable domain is SQTIHQWPATLVQPVGSPLSLECTVEGTSNPNLYWYRQAAGRGLQLLFYSVGIGQISSEVPQNLSASRPQDRQFILSSKKLLLSDSGFYLCAWSQTGFSNQPQHFGDGTRLSIL.

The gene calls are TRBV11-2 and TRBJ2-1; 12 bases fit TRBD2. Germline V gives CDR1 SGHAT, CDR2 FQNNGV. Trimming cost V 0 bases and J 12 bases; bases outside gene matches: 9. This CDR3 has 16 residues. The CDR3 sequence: CASSLDTASGRGGQFF. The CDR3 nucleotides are TGTGCCAGCAGCTTAGATACGGCTAGCGGGAGGGGGGGGCAGTTCTTC.

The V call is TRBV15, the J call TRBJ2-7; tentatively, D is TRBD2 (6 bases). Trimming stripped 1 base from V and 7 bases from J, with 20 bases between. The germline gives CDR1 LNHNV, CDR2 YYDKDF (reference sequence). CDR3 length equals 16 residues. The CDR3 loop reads CATSRVPGPAGAEQYF. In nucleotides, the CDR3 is TGTGCCACCAGCAGAGTTCCAGGGCCAGCGGGTGCGGAGCAGTACTTC.

The CDR3 DNA sequence: TGTGCCAGCAGATCGTCGGTTGAGCAGTTCTTC. Translated, it gives CASRSSVEQFF. The gene calls are TRBV11-2 and TRBJ2-1, with D uncertain. The CDR3 extends over 11 amino acids. V was pared by 6 bases and J by 9 bases, with 9 bases between. CDR1 and CDR2 (germline): SGHAT, FQNNGV.

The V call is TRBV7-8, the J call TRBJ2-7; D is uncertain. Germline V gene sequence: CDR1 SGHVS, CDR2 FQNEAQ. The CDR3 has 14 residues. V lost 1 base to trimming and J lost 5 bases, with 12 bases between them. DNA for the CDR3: TGTGCCAGCAGCTTAGTTGGGCTTCGGAACGAGCAGTACTTC. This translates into CASSLVGLRNEQYF. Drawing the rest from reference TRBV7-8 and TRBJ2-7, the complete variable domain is GAGVSQSPRYKVAKRGQDVALRCDPISGHVSLFWYQQALGQGPEFLTYFQNEAQLDKSGLPSDRFFAERPEGSVSTLKIQRTQQEDSAVYLCASSLVGLRNEQYFGPGTRLTVT.

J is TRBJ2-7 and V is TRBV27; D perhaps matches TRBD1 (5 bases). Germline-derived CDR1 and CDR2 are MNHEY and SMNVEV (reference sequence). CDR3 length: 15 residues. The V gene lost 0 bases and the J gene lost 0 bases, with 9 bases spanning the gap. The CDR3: CASSLSQGISYEQYF. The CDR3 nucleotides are TGTGCCAGCAGTTTATCGCAGGGTATCTCCTACGAGCAGTACTTC.

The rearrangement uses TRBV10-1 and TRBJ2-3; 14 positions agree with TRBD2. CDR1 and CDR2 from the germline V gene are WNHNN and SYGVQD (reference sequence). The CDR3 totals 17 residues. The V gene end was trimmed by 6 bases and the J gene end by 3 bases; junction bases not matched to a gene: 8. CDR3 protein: CASRGKGTSGRTDTQYF. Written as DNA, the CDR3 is TGCGCCAGCAGAGGAAAAGGGACTAGCGGGAGAACAGATACGCAGTATTTT.

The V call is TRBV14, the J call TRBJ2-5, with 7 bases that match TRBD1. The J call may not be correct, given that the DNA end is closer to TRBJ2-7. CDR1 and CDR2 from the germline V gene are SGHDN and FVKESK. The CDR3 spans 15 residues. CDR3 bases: TGTGCCAGCAGCCAAACAGGGGAGTTTACCTACGAGCAGTACTTC. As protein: CASSQTGEFTYEQYF.

The CDR3 DNA reads TGTGCCAGCAGCCCCGGACTAGCGGGAGGGCCTGGTGAGCAGTTCTTC. This gives the protein CASSPGLAGGPGEQFF. The chain joins TRBV9 to TRBJ2-1; 15 nucleotides agree with TRBD2. Germline V gene sequence: CDR1 SGDLS, CDR2 YYNGEE. Trimming removed 4 bases from V and 9 bases from J; junction bases left unmatched: 8. This CDR3 comprises 16 residues.

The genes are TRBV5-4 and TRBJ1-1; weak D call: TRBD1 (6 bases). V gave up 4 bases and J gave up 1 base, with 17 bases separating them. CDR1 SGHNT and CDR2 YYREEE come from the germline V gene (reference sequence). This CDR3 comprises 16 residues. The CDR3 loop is CASSGRRGPSNTEAFF. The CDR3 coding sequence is TGTGCCAGCAGCGGCCGCAGGGGACCCTCGAACACTGAAGCTTTCTTT.

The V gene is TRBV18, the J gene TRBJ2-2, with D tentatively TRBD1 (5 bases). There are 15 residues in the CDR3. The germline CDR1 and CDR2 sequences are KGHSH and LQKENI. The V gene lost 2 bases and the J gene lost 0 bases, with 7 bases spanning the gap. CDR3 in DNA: TGTGCCAGCTCACCAATAGGGGCGAACACCGGGGAGCTGTTTTTT. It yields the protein CASSPIGANTGELFF.

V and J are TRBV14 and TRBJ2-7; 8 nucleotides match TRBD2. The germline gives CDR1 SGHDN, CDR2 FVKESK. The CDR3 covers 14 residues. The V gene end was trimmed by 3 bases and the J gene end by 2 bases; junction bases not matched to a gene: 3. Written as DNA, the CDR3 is TGTGCCAGCAGCCATATAGCGGGACCCTACGAGCAGTACTTC. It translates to CASSHIAGPYEQYF.

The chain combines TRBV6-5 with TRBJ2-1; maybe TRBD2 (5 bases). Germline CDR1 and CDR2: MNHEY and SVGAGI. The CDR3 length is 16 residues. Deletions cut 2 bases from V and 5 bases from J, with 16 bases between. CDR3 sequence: CASSYEGGTVNNEQFF. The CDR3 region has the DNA TGTGCCAGCAGTTACGAGGGCGGTACCGTCAACAATGAGCAGTTCTTC.

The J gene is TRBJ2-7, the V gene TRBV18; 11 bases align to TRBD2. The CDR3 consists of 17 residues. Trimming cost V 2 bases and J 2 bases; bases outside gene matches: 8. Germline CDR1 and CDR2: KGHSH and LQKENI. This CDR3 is CASSPSTGTSGPYEQYF. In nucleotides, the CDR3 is TGTGCCAGCTCACCATCCACCGGGACTAGCGGACCCTACGAGCAGTACTTC.

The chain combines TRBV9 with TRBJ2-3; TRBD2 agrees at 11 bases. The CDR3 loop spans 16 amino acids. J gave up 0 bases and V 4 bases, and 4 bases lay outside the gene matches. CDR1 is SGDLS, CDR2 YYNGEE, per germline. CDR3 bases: TGTGCCAGCAGCCTGCGACTAGCGGGAAGCACAGATACGCAGTATTTT. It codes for CASSLRLAGSTDTQYF.

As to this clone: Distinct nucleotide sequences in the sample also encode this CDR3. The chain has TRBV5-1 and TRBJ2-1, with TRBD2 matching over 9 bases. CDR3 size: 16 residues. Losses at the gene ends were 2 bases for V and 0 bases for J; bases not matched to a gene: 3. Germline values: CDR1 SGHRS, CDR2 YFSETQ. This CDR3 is CASSLGLASSYNEQFF. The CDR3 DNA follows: TGCGCCAGCAGCTTAGGACTAGCGAGCTCCTACAATGAGCAGTTCTTC. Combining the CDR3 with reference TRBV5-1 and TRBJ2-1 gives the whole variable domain KAGVTQTPRYLIKTRGQQVTLSCSPISGHRSVSWYQQTPGQGLQFLFEYFSETQRNKGNFPGRFSGRQFSNSRSEMNVSTLELGDSALYLCASSLGLASSYNEQFFGPGTRLTVL.

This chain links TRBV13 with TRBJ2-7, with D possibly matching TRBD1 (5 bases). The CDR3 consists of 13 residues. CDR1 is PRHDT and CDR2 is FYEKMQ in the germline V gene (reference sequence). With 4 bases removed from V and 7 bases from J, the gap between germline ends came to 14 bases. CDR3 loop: CASSSERGREQYF. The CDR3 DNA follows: TGTGCCAGCAGCTCCGAAAGGGGTAGGGAGCAGTACTTC.

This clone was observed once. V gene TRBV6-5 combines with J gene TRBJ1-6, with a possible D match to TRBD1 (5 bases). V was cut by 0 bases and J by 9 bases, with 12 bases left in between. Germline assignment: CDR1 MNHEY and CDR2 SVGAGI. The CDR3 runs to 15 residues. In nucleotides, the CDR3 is TGTGCCAGCAGTTACTCGTTGCAGGGAGGTTCACCCCTCCACTTT. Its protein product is CASSYSLQGGSPLHF.

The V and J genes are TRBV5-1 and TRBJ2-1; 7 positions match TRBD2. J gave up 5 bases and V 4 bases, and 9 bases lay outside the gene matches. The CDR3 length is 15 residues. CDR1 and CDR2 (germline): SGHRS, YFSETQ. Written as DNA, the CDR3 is TGCGCCAGCAGCGGCAATAGCGGGCTGAACAATGAGCAGTTCTTC. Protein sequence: CASSGNSGLNNEQFF. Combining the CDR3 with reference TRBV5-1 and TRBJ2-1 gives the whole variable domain KAGVTQTPRYLIKTRGQQVTLSCSPISGHRSVSWYQQTPGQGLQFLFEYFSETQRNKGNFPGRFSGRQFSNSRSEMNVSTLELGDSALYLCASSGNSGLNNEQFFGPGTRLTVL.